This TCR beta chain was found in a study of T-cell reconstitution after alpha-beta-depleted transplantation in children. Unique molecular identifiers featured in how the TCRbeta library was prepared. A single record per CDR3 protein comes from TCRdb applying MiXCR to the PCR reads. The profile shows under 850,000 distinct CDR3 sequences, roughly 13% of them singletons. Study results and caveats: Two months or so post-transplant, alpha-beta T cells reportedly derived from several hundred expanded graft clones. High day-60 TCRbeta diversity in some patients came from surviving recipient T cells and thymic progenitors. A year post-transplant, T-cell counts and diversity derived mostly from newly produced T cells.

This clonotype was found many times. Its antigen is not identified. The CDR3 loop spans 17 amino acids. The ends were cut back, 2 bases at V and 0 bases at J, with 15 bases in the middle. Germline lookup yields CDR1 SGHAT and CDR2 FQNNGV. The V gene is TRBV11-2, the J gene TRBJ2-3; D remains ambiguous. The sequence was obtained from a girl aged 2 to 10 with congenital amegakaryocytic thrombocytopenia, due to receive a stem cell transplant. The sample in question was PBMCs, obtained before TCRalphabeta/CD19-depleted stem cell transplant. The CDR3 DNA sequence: TGTGCCAGCAGCTTACGGTGGGCAACTGCTAGCACAGATACGCAGTATTTT. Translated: CASSLRWATASTDTQYF.